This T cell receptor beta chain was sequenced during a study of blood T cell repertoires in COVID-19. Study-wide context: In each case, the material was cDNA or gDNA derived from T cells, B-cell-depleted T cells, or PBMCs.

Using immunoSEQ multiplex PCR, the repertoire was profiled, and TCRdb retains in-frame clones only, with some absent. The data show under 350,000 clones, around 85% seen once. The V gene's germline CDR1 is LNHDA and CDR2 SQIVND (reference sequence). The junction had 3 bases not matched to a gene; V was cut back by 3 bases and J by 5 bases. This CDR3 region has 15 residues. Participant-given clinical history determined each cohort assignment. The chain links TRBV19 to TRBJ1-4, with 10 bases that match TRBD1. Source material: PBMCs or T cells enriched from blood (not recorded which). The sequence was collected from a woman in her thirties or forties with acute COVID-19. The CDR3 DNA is TGTGCCAGTAGTATTAGGGGACAGGGGAATGAAAAACTGTTTTTT. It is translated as CASSIRGQGNEKLFF.